Listed here are 8 T cell receptor beta chains from one sample, sequenced in a study of T cells in Graves' hyperthyroidism and ophthalmopathy. Amplification targeted TCR beta CDR3 regions from RNA transcripts. HTBI primers were employed in a first-round RT-PCR of the TCR CDR3. TCRdb passed the multiplex PCR reads through MiXCR, listing each CDR3 protein once. The table shows fewer than 650,000 distinct CDR3 sequences, with about 14% occurring only once. The sequenced sample consisted of blood. The receptors come from a woman under 30 with Graves' ophthalmopathy.

Regarding this clonotype: At one of its ends the junction is not consistent with the germline gene, which may arise from a read error. V and J are TRBV7-9 and TRBJ2-5, with no clear D. The length of the CDR3 is 11 residues. Germline V gene sequence: CDR1 SEHNR, CDR2 FQNEAQ (reference sequence). CDR3 region: CAGSFGETQYF. As DNA, the CDR3 is TGTGCCGGCAGCTTTGGCGAGACCCAGTACTTC.

This clonotype occurred many times. The chain is built from TRBV6-1 and TRBJ2-3, with D possibly called TRBD1 or TRBD2 (5 bases each). V lost 8 bases, J lost 2 bases, and 17 bases lay in between. Germline-derived CDR1 and CDR2 are MNHNS and SASEGT. This CDR3 has 15 amino acids. CDR3 protein: CASAPGRLPTDTQYF. Written as DNA, the CDR3 is TGTGCCAGCGCACCGGGACGGCTCCCCACAGATACGCAGTATTTT.

This clonotype was seen more than once but under ten times. CDR3 sequence reads: CASSLDFDRGVSGYTF. The DNA of the CDR3 is TGTGCCAGCAGCTTAGATTTCGACAGGGGAGTTTCTGGCTACACCTTC. The J gene is TRBJ1-2, the V gene TRBV7-9, with 8 bases that match TRBD1. Germline V gene lookup returns CDR1 SEHNR and CDR2 FQNEAQ (reference sequence). With V trimmed by 1 base and J by 7 bases, 11 bases remained unmatched. The CDR3 runs 16 residues. Full variable domain (outside the CDR3, taken from reference TRBV7-9 and TRBJ1-2): DTGVSQNPRHKITKRGQNVTFRCDPISEHNRLYWYRQTLGQGPEFLTYFQNEAQLEKSRLLSDRFSAERPKGSFSTLEIQRTEQGDSAMYLCASSLDFDRGVSGYTFGSGTRLTVV.

For the CDR3, the DNA is TGCGCCAGCAGCCAAGATCCGTCGCAGGGTACTCAGCCCCAGCATTTT. The encoded protein is CASSQDPSQGTQPQHF. The J gene is TRBJ1-5, the V gene TRBV4-1; possibly TRBD1 for D (5 bases). The CDR3 is 16 residues long. Trimming shortened V by 0 bases and J by 6 bases, and 15 bases separated the two germline ends. CDR1 MGHRA and CDR2 YSYEKL come from the germline V gene.

The rearrangement uses TRBV6-1 and TRBJ2-1; 8 nucleotides align to TRBD1. Germline-derived CDR1 and CDR2 are MNHNS and SASEGT. This CDR3 spans 16 amino acids. After removal of 1 base from V and 5 bases from J, the junction contained 7 bases not matched to a gene. DNA for the CDR3: TGTGCCAGCAGTGAAGGGACAGGGACATGGGACAATGAGCAGTTCTTC. Translated: CASSEGTGTWDNEQFF.

The table lists this clonotype with many counts. The V call is TRBV28, the J call TRBJ2-1; D is ambiguous. The germline gives CDR1 MDHEN, CDR2 SYDVKM. The V end was cut by 5 bases, the J end by 0 bases, with 11 bases between. This CDR3 has 15 amino acids. CDR3 DNA sequence: TGTGCCAGCAGTCCCCCCGAGAGCTCCTACAATGAGCAGTTCTTC. Its translation: CASSPPESSYNEQFF.

In this sample, this clonotype turned up a few times. The chain uses TRBV4-2 and TRBJ2-5, with a weak D call TRBD1 (6 bases). The CDR3 runs 16 residues. CDR1 is LGHNA, CDR2 YNFKEQ, per germline. V lost 3 bases and J 5 bases, leaving 19 bases between the germline ends. As DNA, the CDR3 is TGTGCCAGCAGCCACATAGCCACGGGACACGGGGAGACCCAGTACTTC. Its protein product is CASSHIATGHGETQYF.

This clonotype was seen ten or more times. V gene TRBV30 combines with J gene TRBJ2-1; D remains unclear. Deletions cut 4 bases from V and 6 bases from J, with 7 bases between. The germline CDR1 and CDR2 sequences are GTSNPN and SVGIG (reference sequence). This CDR3 is 11 amino acids long. CDR3 nucleotides: TGTGCCTGGAAGGATAGCAATGAGCAGTTCTTC. It encodes CAWKDSNEQFF.